This TCR beta chain was captured by sequencing in a study of cytomegalovirus exposure and HLA in healthy donors. General observations from the study: The dataset shows that most TCR sequences were rare, while some public TCRs occurred in many donors.

Germline V gene data show CDR1 as LNHDA and CDR2 as SQIVND (reference sequence). The junction had 7 bases not matched to a gene; V was cut back by 6 bases and J by 3 bases. This CDR3 comprises 14 residues. These donors were members of the roughly 120-subject validation cohort, a group separate from the approximately 670-subject first cohort. Method: immunoSEQ multiplex PCR; TCRdb's copy keeps in-frame clones and lacks some. The sample includes roughly 260,000 clones, 87% of them seen just once. A word on this clone: What it recognizes is unknown.

This clonotype originated in a man aged 18 to 30 in good health and CMV-seronegative. The material sequenced was PBMCs. The V and J genes are TRBV19 and TRBJ1-1, with 7 positions matching TRBD1. CDR3 in DNA: TGTGCCAGTAGACTCGGGACAGCGGACACTGAAGCTTTCTTT. Translation: CASRLGTADTEAFF.